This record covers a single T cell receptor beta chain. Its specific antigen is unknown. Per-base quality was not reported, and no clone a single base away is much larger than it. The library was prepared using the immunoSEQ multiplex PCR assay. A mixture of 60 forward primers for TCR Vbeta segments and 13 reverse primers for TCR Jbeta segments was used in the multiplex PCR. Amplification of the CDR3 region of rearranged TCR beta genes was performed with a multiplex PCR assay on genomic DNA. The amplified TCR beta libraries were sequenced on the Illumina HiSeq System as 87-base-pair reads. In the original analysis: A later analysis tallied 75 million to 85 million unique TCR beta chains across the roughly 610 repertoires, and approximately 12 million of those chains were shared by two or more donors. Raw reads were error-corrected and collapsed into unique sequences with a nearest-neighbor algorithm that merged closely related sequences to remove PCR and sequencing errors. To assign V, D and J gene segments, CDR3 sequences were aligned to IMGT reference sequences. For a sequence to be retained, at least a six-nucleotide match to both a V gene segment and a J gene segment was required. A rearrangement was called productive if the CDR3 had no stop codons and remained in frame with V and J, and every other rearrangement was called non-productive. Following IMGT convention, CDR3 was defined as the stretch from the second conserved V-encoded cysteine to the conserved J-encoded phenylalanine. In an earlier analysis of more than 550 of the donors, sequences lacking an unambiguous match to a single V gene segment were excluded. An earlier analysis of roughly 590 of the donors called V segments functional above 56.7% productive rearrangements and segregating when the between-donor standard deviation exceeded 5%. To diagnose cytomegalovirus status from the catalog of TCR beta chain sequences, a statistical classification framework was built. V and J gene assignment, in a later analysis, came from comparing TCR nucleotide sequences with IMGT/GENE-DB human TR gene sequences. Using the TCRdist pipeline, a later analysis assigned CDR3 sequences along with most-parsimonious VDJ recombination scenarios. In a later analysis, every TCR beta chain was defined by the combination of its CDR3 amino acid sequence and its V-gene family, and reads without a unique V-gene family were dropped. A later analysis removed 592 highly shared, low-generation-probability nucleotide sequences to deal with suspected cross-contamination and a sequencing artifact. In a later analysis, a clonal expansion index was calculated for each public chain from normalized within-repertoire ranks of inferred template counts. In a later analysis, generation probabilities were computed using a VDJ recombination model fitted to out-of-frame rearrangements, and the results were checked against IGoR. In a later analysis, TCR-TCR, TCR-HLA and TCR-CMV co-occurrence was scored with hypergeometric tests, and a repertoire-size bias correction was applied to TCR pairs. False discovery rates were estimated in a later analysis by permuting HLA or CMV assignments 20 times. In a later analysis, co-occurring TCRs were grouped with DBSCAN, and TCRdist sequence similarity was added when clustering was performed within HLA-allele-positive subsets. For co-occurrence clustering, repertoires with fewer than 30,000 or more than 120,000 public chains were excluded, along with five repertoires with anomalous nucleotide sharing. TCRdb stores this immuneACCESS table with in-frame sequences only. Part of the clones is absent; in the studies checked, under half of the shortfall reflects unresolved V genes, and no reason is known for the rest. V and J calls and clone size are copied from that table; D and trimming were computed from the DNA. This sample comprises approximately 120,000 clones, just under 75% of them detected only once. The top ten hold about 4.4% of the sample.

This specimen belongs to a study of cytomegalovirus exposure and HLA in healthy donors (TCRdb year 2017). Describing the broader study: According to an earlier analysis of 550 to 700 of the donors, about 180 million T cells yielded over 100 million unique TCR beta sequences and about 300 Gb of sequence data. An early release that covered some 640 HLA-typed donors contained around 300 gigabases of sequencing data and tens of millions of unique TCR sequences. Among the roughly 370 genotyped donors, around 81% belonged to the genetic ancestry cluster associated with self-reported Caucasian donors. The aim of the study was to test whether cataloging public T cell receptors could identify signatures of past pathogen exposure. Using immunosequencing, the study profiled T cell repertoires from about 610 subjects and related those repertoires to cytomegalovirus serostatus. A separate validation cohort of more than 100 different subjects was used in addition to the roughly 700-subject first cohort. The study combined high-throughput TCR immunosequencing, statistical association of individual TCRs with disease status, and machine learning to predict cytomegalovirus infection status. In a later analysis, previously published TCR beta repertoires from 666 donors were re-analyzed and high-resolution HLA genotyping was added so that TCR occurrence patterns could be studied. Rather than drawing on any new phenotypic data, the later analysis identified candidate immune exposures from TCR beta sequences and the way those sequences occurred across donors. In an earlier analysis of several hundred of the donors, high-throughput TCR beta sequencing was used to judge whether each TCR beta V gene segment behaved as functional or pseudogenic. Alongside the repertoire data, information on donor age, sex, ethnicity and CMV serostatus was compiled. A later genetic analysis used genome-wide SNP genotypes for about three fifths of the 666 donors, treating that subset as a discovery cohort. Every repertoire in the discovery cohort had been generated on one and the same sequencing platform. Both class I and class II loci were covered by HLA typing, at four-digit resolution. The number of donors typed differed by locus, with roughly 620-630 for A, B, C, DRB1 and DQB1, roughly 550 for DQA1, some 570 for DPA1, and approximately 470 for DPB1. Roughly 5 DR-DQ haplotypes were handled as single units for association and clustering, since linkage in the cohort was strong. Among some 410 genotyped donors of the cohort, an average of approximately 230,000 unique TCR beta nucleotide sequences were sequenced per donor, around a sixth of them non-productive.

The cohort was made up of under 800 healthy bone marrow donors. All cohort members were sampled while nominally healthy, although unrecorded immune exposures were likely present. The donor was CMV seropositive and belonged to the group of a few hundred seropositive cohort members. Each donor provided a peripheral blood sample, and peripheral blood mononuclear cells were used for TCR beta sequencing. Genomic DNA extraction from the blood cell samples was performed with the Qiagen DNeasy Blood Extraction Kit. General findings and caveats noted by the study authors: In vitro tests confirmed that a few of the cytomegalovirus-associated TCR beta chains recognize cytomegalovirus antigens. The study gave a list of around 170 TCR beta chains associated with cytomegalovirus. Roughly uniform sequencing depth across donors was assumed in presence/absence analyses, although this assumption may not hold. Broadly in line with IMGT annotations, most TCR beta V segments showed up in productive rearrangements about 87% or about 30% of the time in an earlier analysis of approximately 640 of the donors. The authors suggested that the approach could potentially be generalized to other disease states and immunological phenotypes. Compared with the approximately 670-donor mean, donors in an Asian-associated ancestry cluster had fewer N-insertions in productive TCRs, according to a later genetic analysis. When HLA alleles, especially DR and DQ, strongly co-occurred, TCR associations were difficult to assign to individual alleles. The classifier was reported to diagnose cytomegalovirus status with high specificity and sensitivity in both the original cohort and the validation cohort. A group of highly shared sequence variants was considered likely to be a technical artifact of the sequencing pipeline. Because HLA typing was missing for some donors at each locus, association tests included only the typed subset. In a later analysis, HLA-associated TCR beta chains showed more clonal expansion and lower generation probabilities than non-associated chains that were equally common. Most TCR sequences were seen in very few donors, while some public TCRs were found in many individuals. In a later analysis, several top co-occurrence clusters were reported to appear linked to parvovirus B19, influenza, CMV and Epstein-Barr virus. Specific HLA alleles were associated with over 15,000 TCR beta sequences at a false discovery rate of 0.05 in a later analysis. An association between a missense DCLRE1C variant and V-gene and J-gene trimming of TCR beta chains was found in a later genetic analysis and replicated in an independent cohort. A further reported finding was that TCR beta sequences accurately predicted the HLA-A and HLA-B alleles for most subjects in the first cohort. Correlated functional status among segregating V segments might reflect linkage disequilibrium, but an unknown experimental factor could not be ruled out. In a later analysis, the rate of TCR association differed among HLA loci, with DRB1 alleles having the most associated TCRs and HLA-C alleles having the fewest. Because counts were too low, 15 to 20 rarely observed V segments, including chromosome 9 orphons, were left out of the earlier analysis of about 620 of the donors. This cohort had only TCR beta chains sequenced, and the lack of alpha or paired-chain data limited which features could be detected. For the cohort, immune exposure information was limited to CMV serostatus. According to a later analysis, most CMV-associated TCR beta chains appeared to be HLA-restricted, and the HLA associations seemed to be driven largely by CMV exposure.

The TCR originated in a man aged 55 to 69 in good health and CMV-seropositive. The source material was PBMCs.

The CDR3 in this case is CASSEKGGRAEAFF. The nucleotide sequence reads as follows: TGTGCCAGCAGTGAAAAGGGGGGGAGAGCTGAAGCTTTCTTT. Recombination linked TRBV6-5 to TRBJ1-1, with a tentative D gene TRBD1 over 6 matching bases. At the junction V is shortened by 5 bases and J by 6 bases, with 16 bases in between. The CDR3, cysteine through phenylalanine, is 14 amino acids long. Just CDR3 DNA is preserved here, 42 bases in frame from base 1. The CDR1 and CDR2 encoded by the germline V gene are MNHEY and SVGAGI.